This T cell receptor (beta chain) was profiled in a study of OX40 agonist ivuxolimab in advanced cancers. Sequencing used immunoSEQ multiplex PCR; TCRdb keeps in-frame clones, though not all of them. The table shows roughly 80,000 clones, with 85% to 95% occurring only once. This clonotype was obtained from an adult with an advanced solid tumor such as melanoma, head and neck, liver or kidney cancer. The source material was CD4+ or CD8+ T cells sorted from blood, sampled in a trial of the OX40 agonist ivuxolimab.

CDR3 protein: CASSPSGTQETQYF. For the CDR3, the DNA is TGTGCCAGCAGCCCTAGCGGGACCCAAGAGACCCAGTACTTC. The V and J genes are TRBV9 and TRBJ2-5; 9 nucleotides match TRBD2. The CDR3 totals 14 residues. J was trimmed by 1 base and V by 4 bases; bases with no gene match: 2. CDR1 and CDR2 from the germline V gene are SGDLS and YYNGEE. The full variable domain, in which reference TRBV9 and TRBJ2-5 provide the parts outside the CDR3, is DSGVTQTPKHLITATGQRVTLRCSPRSGDLSVYWYQQSLDQGLQFLIQYYNGEERAKGNILERFSAQQFPDLHSELNLSSLELGDSALYFCASSPSGTQETQYFGPGTRLLVL.